This entry features one TCR beta chain sequence. The sample is drawn from a study of blood T cell repertoires in COVID-19. Original analysis: Estimates of nucleated cell counts were drawn from the amplification of reference gene primers. This table comes from immunoSEQ multiplex PCR, and its TCRdb copy is limited to in-frame clones, with some not included. From that table come the V and J calls and clone size; the DNA was used to work out D and trimming. The sample shows a few hundred thousand clones, 88% of them seen only once. Germline loops: CDR1 SQVTM, CDR2 ANQGSEA. V shed 4 bases and J 6 bases; nucleotides not matched to a gene: 9. The CDR3 is 14 residues long.

Specimen: peripheral blood. This TCR derives from a woman between 40 and 50 years old who had recovered from COVID-19. The chain joins TRBV29-1 to TRBJ2-3, with 8 bases fitting TRBD2. The DNA of the CDR3 is TGCAGCGTTGCCCCCGGGGCGGGGGGTGATACGCAGTATTTT. It is translated as CSVAPGAGGDTQYF.